This record concerns one TCR beta chain sequence. Its antigen is unknown. The junction departs from germline at one end; a sequencing error may be responsible. Looked up from germline, CDR1 is SGHRS and CDR2 is YFSETQ. The CDR3 runs 14 residues. Authors' analysis steps: Variation in CDR3 across clinicopathological groups served as the basis for constructing a distant-metastasis classifier in papillary thyroid cancer. TCRdb reprocessed the PCR reads using MiXCR. These V and J calls originate from TCRdb's pipeline instead of the authors' own analysis. In the table there are roughly 70,000 clones, more than 15% of which are singletons. The sample originates from a study of metastatic and nonmetastatic thyroid tumors. Across the study: Patients with malignant and benign thyroid disease provided blood and tumor or nodule tissue, whose repertoires were compared. Study findings and constraints: TCR beta diversity was reportedly significantly higher in malignant thyroid tumors than benign nodules, in blood and tumor.

Treatment of any kind had been given to no patient before thyroid surgery. The chain is built from TRBV5-1 and TRBJ1-2; a weak D match, TRBD1 (5 bases). Sample: blood. The receptor comes from a female donor with papillary thyroid cancer or a benign thyroid nodule (not recorded which). Some clones in this sample may be carry-over from other donors' samples. The CDR3 nucleotides are TGCACCAGCAGCTTTGGGACGGGGAACTATGGCTACACCTTC. Its protein product is CTSSFGTGNYGYTF.